This T cell receptor beta chain was recovered during a study of blood T cells in healthy people across ages. Donor samples were obtained from healthy Caucasian individuals from Russia, aged about 6 to 95. For the second PCR, which ran for about 7 to 11 cycles, a sample-barcoded 5' primer and a J-beta primer mix were used. A tag from a template-switch adaptor with 12 random nucleotides marked each cDNA molecule. TCRdb processed the 5' RACE reads anew with MiXCR; each CDR3 protein has one entry. This table has around 990,000 distinct CDR3 sequences, more than 30% appearing once. Regarding this clonotype: The antigen remains undetermined.

Study-level findings and limits: Unknown CMV status may confound age-related changes in expanded clones. Diversity was higher, and naive CD4+ cells more numerous, in long-lived donors than in aged donors.

This receptor was identified in a young man in good health. Sequenced material: blood.

The CDR3, as DNA: TGCGCCAGCAGCCAAGACGTGGGACAGGGGTATGGCTACACCTTC. Its translation is CASSQDVGQGYGYTF. The V and J genes are TRBV4-1 and TRBJ1-2, with TRBD1 matching 10 bases. After removal of 0 bases from V and 5 bases from J, the junction contained 3 bases not matched to a gene. Germline CDR1 is MGHRA and CDR2 is YSYEKL. This CDR3 has 15 amino acids.